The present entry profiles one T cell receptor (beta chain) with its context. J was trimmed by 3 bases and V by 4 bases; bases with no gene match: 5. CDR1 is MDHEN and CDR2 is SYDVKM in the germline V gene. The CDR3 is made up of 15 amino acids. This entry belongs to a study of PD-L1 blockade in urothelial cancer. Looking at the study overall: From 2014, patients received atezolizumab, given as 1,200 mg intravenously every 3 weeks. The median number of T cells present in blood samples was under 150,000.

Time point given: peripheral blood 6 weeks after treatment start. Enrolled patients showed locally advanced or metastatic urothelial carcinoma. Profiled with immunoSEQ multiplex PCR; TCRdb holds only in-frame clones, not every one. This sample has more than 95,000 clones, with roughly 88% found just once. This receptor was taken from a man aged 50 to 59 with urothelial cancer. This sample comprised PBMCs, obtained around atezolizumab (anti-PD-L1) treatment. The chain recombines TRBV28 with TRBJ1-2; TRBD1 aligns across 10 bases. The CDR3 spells CASSSTGTGDYGYTF. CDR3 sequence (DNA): TGTGCCAGCAGTTCTACCGGGACAGGGGACTATGGCTACACCTTC.